Listed here are 21 T cell receptor beta chains from one sample, sequenced in a study of T cells of healthy individuals. TCRdb ran MiXCR on the 5' RACE reads and lists one entry per CDR3 protein. The sample has 63,000 or so distinct CDR3 sequences, 15% to 20% seen once. These receptors were collected from a human donor in good health.

This clonotype was observed many times. The genes are TRBV5-4 and TRBJ1-4; 8 bases agree with TRBD1. This CDR3 has 17 amino acids. Germline V gene data show CDR1 as SGHNT and CDR2 as YYREEE (reference sequence). After removal of 2 bases from V and 3 bases from J, the junction contained 9 bases not matched to a gene. The CDR3 DNA follows: TGTGCCAGCAGCTTAAAGACAGGGGCCTTAGCTAATGAAAAACTGTTTTTT. Amino acids: CASSLKTGALANEKLFF.

This clonotype was observed a few times. A single base separates this from a much larger clone, so it may be a read error. V and J are TRBV20-1 and TRBJ1-2, with TRBD1 as a possible D gene (6 bases). The germline CDR1 and CDR2 sequences are DFQATT and SNEGSKA (reference sequence). The CDR3 length is 12 residues. CDR3: CSAEGGRYGYNF. The CDR3 DNA sequence: TGCAGTGCAGAAGGGGGACGCTATGGCTACAACTTC.

Ten or more counts support this clonotype. The chain employs TRBV28 and TRBJ1-1, with 7 bases identical to TRBD1. Losses at the gene ends were 6 bases for V and 0 bases for J; bases not matched to a gene: 4. Per the germline V gene, CDR1 is MDHEN and CDR2 is SYDVKM. There are 14 residues in the CDR3. CDR3 nucleotide sequence: TGTGCCAGCAGGCGGGACAGACTGAACACTGAAGCTTTCTTT. It specifies CASRRDRLNTEAFF.

The rearrangement joins TRBV4-2 to TRBJ2-3, with D perhaps matching TRBD2 (6 bases). Per the germline V gene, CDR1 is LGHNA and CDR2 is YNFKEQ. The V gene lost 0 bases and the J gene lost 6 bases, with 13 bases spanning the gap. This CDR3 comprises 15 residues. DNA for the CDR3: TGTGCCAGCAGCCAAGAGGTTGCGGGAATCGATACGCAGTATTTT. As protein: CASSQEVAGIDTQYF.

The genes are TRBV6-5 and TRBJ1-5, with D maybe TRBD1 (6 bases). The CDR3 covers 15 residues. CDR1 and CDR2 (germline): MNHEY, SVGAGI. Trimming left V 5 bases short and J 0 bases short, with 11 bases between. The chain's CDR3 is CASSRTVNSNQPQHF. The CDR3 DNA sequence: TGTGCCAGCAGTAGGACAGTAAATAGCAATCAGCCCCAGCATTTT.

The gene calls are TRBV28 and TRBJ1-6, with TRBD1 identical over 8 bases. J was trimmed by 6 bases and V by 4 bases; bases with no gene match: 2. This CDR3 has 14 amino acids. Germline CDR1 and CDR2: MDHEN and SYDVKM. Written as DNA, the CDR3 is TGTGCCAGCAGTTACAGGGGGTCTAATTCACCCCTCCACTTT. Translating it yields CASSYRGSNSPLHF.

The rearrangement uses TRBV2 and TRBJ2-3; D might be TRBD2 (6 bases). CDR1 is SNHLY, CDR2 FYNNEI, per germline. Trimming removed 4 bases at V and 0 bases at J, with 8 bases between. This CDR3 is built from 14 residues. Here the CDR3 reads CASSVGGSTDTQYF. CDR3 nucleotide sequence: TGTGCCAGCAGTGTCGGGGGTAGCACAGATACGCAGTATTTT. Using reference TRBV2 and TRBJ2-3 for the parts outside the CDR3, the full variable domain is EPEVTQTPSHQVTQMGQEVILRCVPISNHLYFYWYRQILGQKVEFLVSFYNNEISEKSEIFDDQFSVERPDGSNFTLKIRSTKLEDSAMYFCASSVGGSTDTQYFGPGTRLTVL.

This clonotype was seen more than once but under ten times. This sequence joins TRBV4-3 and TRBJ2-7; D remains unclear. The V gene lost 0 bases and the J gene lost 2 bases, with 17 bases spanning the gap. The CDR3 loop spans 17 amino acids. In germline, CDR1 is LGHNA, CDR2 YSLEER. CDR3 bases: TGCGCCAGCAGCCAAGATAGGTGGCCGAGACACCCCTACGAGCAGTACTTC. The encoded protein is CASSQDRWPRHPYEQYF.

This clonotype was detected many times. V and J are TRBV18 and TRBJ2-3, with D hard to call. Per the germline V gene, CDR1 is KGHSH and CDR2 is LQKENI. The CDR3 sequence is 16 residues long. Deletions cut 3 bases from V and 5 bases from J, with 18 bases between. The CDR3 nucleotides read TGTGCCAGCTCACCCCTGGTGCAGAGTTGGAAAGATACGCAGTATTTT. Protein: CASSPLVQSWKDTQYF.

In DNA form, the CDR3 reads TGTGCCAGCAGCTCAGGGGTGAGAGTAACCAAAAACATTCAGTACTTC. Translating it yields CASSSGVRVTKNIQYF. The V gene is TRBV5-5, the J gene TRBJ2-4; perhaps TRBD1 as D (6 bases). Trimming took off 3 bases at V and 2 bases at J, with 15 bases between the two ends. The CDR3 length is 16 residues. The germline V gene has CDR1 SGHKS and CDR2 YYEKEE (reference sequence).

This clonotype was detected only a few times. The V call is TRBV6-5, the J call TRBJ2-1; D call uncertain. CDR1 is MNHEY and CDR2 is SVGAGI in the germline V gene. V was cut by 6 bases and J by 12 bases, with 18 bases left in between. This CDR3 is built from 13 residues. As DNA, the CDR3 is TGTGCCAGCAGACCAGATAGGCCCGGCGCGCAGTTCTTC. The encoded protein is CASRPDRPGAQFF.

This clonotype was picked up a small number of times. V usage is TRBV10-3 and J usage is TRBJ1-2, with no clear D. CDR1 is ENHRY and CDR2 is SYGVKD in the germline V gene. This CDR3 has 13 amino acids. V lost 9 bases and J 2 bases, leaving 13 bases between the germline ends. The DNA of the CDR3 is TGTGCCATGACCGGACGCGAAAACTATGGCTACACCTTC. Amino acid sequence: CAMTGRENYGYTF.

This chain links TRBV20-1 with TRBJ2-7; D might be TRBD1 or TRBD2, each matching 5 bases. CDR1 and CDR2 (germline): DFQATT, SNEGSKA (reference sequence). This CDR3 comprises 13 residues. The CDR3 sequence is CSVVGTATYEQYF. The CDR3 coding sequence is TGCAGCGTCGTTGGGACGGCTACCTACGAGCAGTACTTC.

The chain recombines TRBV27 with TRBJ2-7; 7 positions match TRBD2. V lost 6 bases and J lost 5; bases outside the gene matches: 13. This CDR3 contains 15 residues. In germline, CDR1 is MNHEY, CDR2 SMNVEV (reference sequence). The CDR3 protein is CASRPTGETSNEQYF. The CDR3 bases are TGTGCCAGCAGACCTACCGGAGAGACTAGCAACGAGCAGTACTTC.

This clonotype was seen many times. This sequence joins TRBV5-1 and TRBJ1-1; D is uncertain. Germline assignment: CDR1 SGHRS and CDR2 YFSETQ. V lost 4 bases, J lost 5 bases, and 12 bases lay in between. CDR3 length equals 13 residues. The CDR3 nucleotides read TGCGCCAGCAGCACCACCGGGGTGACTGAAGCTTTCTTT. Protein sequence: CASSTTGVTEAFF.

V gene TRBV7-2 combines with J gene TRBJ2-7; D is unclear. There are 11 residues in the CDR3. V lost 8 bases and J lost 6, with 11 bases in between. Germline CDR1 and CDR2: SGHTA and FQGNSA. For the CDR3, the DNA is TGTGCCAGCCGAGGAAGCGTCGAGCAGTACTTC. It codes for CASRGSVEQYF.

This clonotype was detected ten times or more. CDR3 in DNA: TGTGCCAGCAGCATTAGCGGGACCGGGGCCAACGTCCTGACTTTC. It specifies CASSISGTGANVLTF. This chain connects TRBV7-3 to TRBJ2-6, with 8 bases lining up with TRBD2. The V and J ends lost 5 bases and 4 bases, in that order; junction bases with no gene match: 4. CDR3 length: 15 residues. Germline CDR1 and CDR2: SGHTA and FQGTGA.

This clonotype showed up many times. The CDR3 bases are TGTGCCAGCAGGGGACAGGTAAATGAGCAGTTCTTC. This codes for CASRGQVNEQFF. V is TRBV12-3 or TRBV12-4 and J is TRBJ2-1; 8 bases line up with TRBD1. Trimming removed 6 bases from V and 7 bases from J; junction bases left unmatched: 2. The CDR3 extends over 12 amino acids.

This sequence joins TRBV20-1 and TRBJ2-1; 10 bases align to TRBD2. The V gene end was trimmed by 7 bases and the J gene end by 9 bases; junction bases not matched to a gene: 24. The germline V gene has CDR1 DFQATT and CDR2 SNEGSKA (reference sequence). The CDR3 has 18 amino acids. This CDR3 reads CSVPEVAGGPRASSEQFF. Here the CDR3 DNA reads TGCAGTGTCCCGGAAGTAGCGGGGGGCCCAAGGGCTTCGAGTGAGCAGTTCTTC.

The V call is TRBV27, the J call TRBJ2-4; D remains unclear. Between the trimmed V and J ends, which lost 3 bases and 5 bases, there was a span of 11 bases. The germline gives CDR1 MNHEY, CDR2 SMNVEV (reference sequence). This CDR3 spans 14 amino acids. DNA of the CDR3: TGTGCCAGCAGTTTGTCGGGTGTAGAAAACATTCAGTACTTC. It specifies CASSLSGVENIQYF.

Many counts were recorded for this clonotype. The chain uses TRBV11-2 and TRBJ1-5; no reliable D call. The V and J ends lost 3 bases and 3 bases respectively, with 6 bases between them. Germline CDR1 SGHAT, CDR2 FQNNGV. The length of the CDR3 is 13 residues. The CDR3 nucleotides read TGTGCCAGCAGCTTTGTAGTCAATCAGCCCCAGCATTTT. Translating gives CASSFVVNQPQHF.